This TCR beta chain originates from a study of cytomegalovirus exposure and HLA in healthy donors. The PCR made use of 60 Vbeta and 13 Jbeta primers. Produced via immunoSEQ multiplex PCR; TCRdb's table is partial and in-frame only. In the table there are about 240,000 clones, 80% to 85% of which are singletons. This CDR3 has 15 amino acids. J gave up 5 bases and V 7 bases, and 13 bases lay outside the gene matches. Germline loops: CDR1 SGHVS, CDR2 FQNEAQ. The genes are TRBV7-8 and TRBJ2-5, with TRBD2 matching over 7 bases. Material for sequencing was PBMCs. The receptor was isolated from a woman aged 60 to 75 in good health and CMV-seropositive. This CDR3 reads CASTPQAGAWETQYF. In DNA, the CDR3 is TGTGCCAGCACCCCCCAGGCGGGAGCTTGGGAGACCCAGTACTTC. Based on the CDR3 plus reference TRBV7-8 and TRBJ2-5, the full variable domain is GAGVSQSPRYKVAKRGQDVALRCDPISGHVSLFWYQQALGQGPEFLTYFQNEAQLDKSGLPSDRFFAERPEGSVSTLKIQRTQQEDSAVYLCASTPQAGAWETQYFGPGTRLLVL.